Listed here are 2 T cell receptor beta chains from one sample, sequenced in a study of T cell responses to AZD1222 COVID-19 vaccine. The table came from immunoSEQ multiplex PCR; TCRdb's copy has only in-frame clones and leaves some out. The table shows some 71,000 clones, with 89% occurring only once. The sequences come from peripheral blood, collected 28 days after the second AZD1222 dose. The receptor source for this set is an adult who received the AZD1222 COVID-19 vaccine.

V usage is TRBV24-1 and J usage is TRBJ2-1; D ambiguous. Germline values: CDR1 KGHDR, CDR2 SFDVKD. The ends were cut back, 1 base at V and 8 bases at J, with 20 bases in the middle. The CDR3 has 17 amino acids. The DNA of the CDR3 is TGTGCCACCAGTGATTTCTGGAGTCGATACTGTAGTGATGAGCAGTTCTTC. Protein sequence: CATSDFWSRYCSDEQFF.

The chain uses TRBV19 and TRBJ2-3, with TRBD2 as a possible D gene (6 bases). Germline V lookup: CDR1 LNHDA, CDR2 SQIVND (reference sequence). This CDR3 contains 11 residues. V lost 6 bases to trimming and J lost 14 bases, with 15 bases between them. CDR3 DNA: TGTGCCAGTAGGGGGGGAAGGGACGTGTATTTT. Its translation: CASRGGRDVYF. Drawing the rest from reference TRBV19 and TRBJ2-3, the complete variable domain is DGGITQSPKYLFRKEGQNVTLSCEQNLNHDAMYWYRQDPGQGLRLIYYSQIVNDFQKGDIAEGYSVSREKKESFPLTVTSAQKNPTAFYLCASRGGRDVYFGPGTRLTVL.